The 20 T cell receptor beta chains listed next were all sequenced from one sample in a study of CD8+ T cells in alopecia areata (dated by TCRdb to 2017 to 2018). Libraries were built with the immunoSEQ multiplex PCR assay. RNA was extracted from all samples and reverse transcribed into cDNA as template for TCR sequencing. TCRdb provides this immuneACCESS table in a form limited to in-frame rearrangements. Some clones are lacking; in checked studies, under half of them reflect an unresolved V gene, and why the rest are absent is not known. A total of 110,000 or so clones appear in this sample, roughly 50% of them only once. Just under 30% of the sample lies in the top ten. In the paper's terms, the time point label means: less than five weeks on oral tofacitinib. The sample's treatment or condition label, in plain terms: oral pan-JAK inhibitor, 5-10 mg twice daily. The specimen comprised CD8+ T cells sorted from blood, sampled at week 4, from a patient treated with tofacitinib. The receptors derive from a human donor with alopecia areata.

This sequence joins TRBV29-1 and TRBJ1-2; a weak D match, TRBD1 (5 bases). Germline V gene sequence: CDR1 SQVTM, CDR2 ANQGSEA. V lost 3 bases and J 0 bases, leaving 11 bases between the germline ends. The CDR3 runs 14 residues. DNA for the CDR3: TGCAGCGTTGACCTGGGGGGTCCTAACTATGGCTACACCTTC. It codes for CSVDLGGPNYGYTF.

J is TRBJ2-5 and V is TRBV6-6; 8 nucleotides align to TRBD1. The trim removed 4 bases at V and 5 bases at J, leaving 12 bases unmatched. Per germline, CDR1 MNHNY and CDR2 SVGAGI (reference sequence). CDR3 length equals 16 residues. CDR3 region: CASSSYVRGLSETQYF. Written as DNA, the CDR3 is TGTGCCAGCAGTTCCTACGTCAGGGGGCTCTCCGAGACCCAGTACTTC.

The chain combines TRBV27 with TRBJ2-3, with 10 nucleotides matching TRBD2. CDR3 size: 16 residues. Germline V lookup: CDR1 MNHEY, CDR2 SMNVEV (reference sequence). J lost 0 bases, V lost 6 bases, and 6 bases had no gene match. For the CDR3, the DNA is TGTGCCAGCAGAGAGCGGGGGGGCCTTAGCACAGATACGCAGTATTTT. Protein product: CASRERGGLSTDTQYF.

This chain joins TRBV5-1 and TRBJ1-5; D is undetermined. The germline CDR1 and CDR2 sequences are SGHRS and YFSETQ. V was pared by 4 bases and J by 0 bases, with 11 bases between. This CDR3 spans 15 amino acids. The CDR3 bases are TGCGCCAGCAGCCTCGGACGGAATAGCAATCAGCCCCAGCATTTT. Protein: CASSLGRNSNQPQHF.

This clone was detected a few times. The chain links TRBV4-1 to TRBJ1-5, with D unclear. The CDR3 consists of 14 residues. Germline CDR1 reads MGHRA; CDR2 reads YSYEKL. V lost 7 bases and J 5 bases, leaving 15 bases between the germline ends. CDR3 region: CASTPIFGDQPQHF. CDR3 in DNA: TGCGCCAGCACCCCGATTTTCGGCGATCAGCCCCAGCATTTT.

The chain combines TRBV29-1 with TRBJ2-5; possibly TRBD2 for D (6 bases). Trimming took off 4 bases at V and 2 bases at J, with 20 bases between the two ends. The CDR3 has 16 residues. Germline V lookup: CDR1 SQVTM, CDR2 ANQGSEA. CDR3 residues: CSVVGLGGPLQETQYF. The CDR3 DNA sequence: TGCAGCGTTGTTGGGTTGGGAGGCCCCCTACAAGAGACCCAGTACTTC.

This clone has a single count. The chain links TRBV27 to TRBJ1-3; the D is unclear. Trimming took off 5 bases at V and 4 bases at J, with 12 bases between the two ends. Germline V CDR1 and CDR2: MNHEY, SMNVEV (reference sequence). The CDR3 loop spans 14 amino acids. The CDR3 reads CASSNGVGGNTIYF. For the CDR3, the DNA is TGTGCCAGCAGTAACGGGGTAGGGGGAAACACCATATATTTT.

This clone was seen a few times. The CDR3 loop is CAWGGLQETQYF. In DNA form, the CDR3 reads TGTGCCTGGGGAGGTCTCCAAGAGACCCAGTACTTC. V usage is TRBV30 and J usage is TRBJ2-5; TRBD2 is a possible D gene (5 bases). This CDR3 contains 12 residues. The germline V gene encodes CDR1 GTSNPN and CDR2 SVGIG (reference sequence). The V and J ends lost 5 bases and 1 base respectively, with 8 bases between them. The full variable domain, with the rest looked up from reference TRBV30 and TRBJ2-5, is SQTIHQWPATLVQPVGSPLSLECTVEGTSNPNLYWYRQAAGRGLQLLFYSVGIGQISSEVPQNLSASRPQDRQFILSSKKLLLSDSGFYLCAWGGLQETQYFGPGTRLLVL.

The chain is built from TRBV27 and TRBJ1-2; D is ambiguous. Trimming pared 3 bases from V and 4 bases from J, leaving 9 bases between. CDR3 length: 13 residues. CDR1 is MNHEY, CDR2 SMNVEV, per germline (reference sequence). CDR3 in amino acids: CASSLSPPYGYTF. The CDR3 DNA reads as TGTGCCAGCAGTTTGTCCCCCCCCTATGGCTACACCTTC.

This clone has only a few counts. The chain has TRBV7-9 and TRBJ2-2; D is undetermined. V lost 1 base and J lost 0, with 12 bases in between. The CDR3 consists of 17 residues. Germline V lookup: CDR1 SEHNR, CDR2 FQNEAQ (reference sequence). CDR3 sequence: CASSLDTHTTNTGELFF. Here the CDR3 DNA reads TGTGCCAGCAGCTTAGATACTCACACCACGAACACCGGGGAGCTGTTTTTT.

This clone occurred once. The chain carries TRBV30 and TRBJ1-1; perhaps TRBD1 as D (5 bases). The germline gives CDR1 GTSNPN, CDR2 SVGIG (reference sequence). V lost 3 bases, J lost 3 bases, and 14 bases lay in between. The CDR3 has 14 amino acids. CDR3 bases: TGTGCCTGGAGGCGGGGCAGTCCGGACACTGAAGCTTTCTTT. Its protein is CAWRRGSPDTEAFF.

This chain uses TRBV29-1 with TRBJ2-7; no reliable D call. The germline gives CDR1 SQVTM, CDR2 ANQGSEA. V was pared by 6 bases and J by 3 bases, with 12 bases between. The length of the CDR3 is 12 residues. The DNA for the CDR3 is TGCAGCGTCGTGGAAAGGGACTACGAGCAGTACTTC. It encodes CSVVERDYEQYF.

The rearrangement uses TRBV7-9 and TRBJ2-2; D gene ambiguous. CDR1 and CDR2 from the germline V gene are SEHNR and FQNEAQ (reference sequence). The CDR3 has 13 amino acids. V dropped 5 bases and J dropped 3 bases, with 7 bases sitting between them. The CDR3 sequence is CASSQVYTGELFF. In DNA form, the CDR3 reads TGTGCCAGCAGCCAAGTATACACCGGGGAGCTGTTTTTT.

The chain joins TRBV9 to TRBJ2-1, with 7 positions matching TRBD2. V was clipped by 0 bases and J by 5 bases; unmatched bases: 5. The CDR3 extends over 15 amino acids. Germline CDR1 is SGDLS and CDR2 is YYNGEE. CDR3 DNA sequence: TGTGCCAGCAGCGTAGCTGGCGGGGGAAACAATGAGCAGTTCTTC. This encodes CASSVAGGGNNEQFF.

The genes are TRBV2 and TRBJ2-7, with TRBD2 as a possible D gene (5 bases). V was pared by 6 bases and J by 3 bases, with 6 bases between. The V gene's germline CDR1 is SNHLY and CDR2 FYNNEI. This CDR3 is 11 amino acids long. The CDR3 coding sequence is TGTGCCAGCAGGGAGGACTACGAGCAGTACTTC. It is translated as CASREDYEQYF.

This clone was counted between two and nine times. The chain combines TRBV5-4 with TRBJ1-6, with TRBD1 matching over 7 bases. J gave up 7 bases and V 4 bases, and 8 bases lay outside the gene matches. CDR1 and CDR2 from the germline V gene are SGHNT and YYREEE (reference sequence). This CDR3 region has 15 residues. In DNA form, the CDR3 reads TGTGCCAGCAGCCAAATCGACAGGGAGAATTCACCCCTCCACTTT. Translation gives CASSQIDRENSPLHF.

The chain links TRBV27 to TRBJ2-3; D remains ambiguous. Germline lookup yields CDR1 MNHEY and CDR2 SMNVEV (reference sequence). The CDR3 loop spans 14 amino acids. The V and J ends lost 1 base and 0 bases respectively, with 5 bases between them. CDR3 sequence: CASSLLTSTDTQYF. The CDR3, as DNA: TGTGCCAGCAGTTTATTGACTAGCACAGATACGCAGTATTTT.

This clone was picked up one time. The chain joins TRBV27 to TRBJ1-5; 8 nucleotides match TRBD1. With V trimmed by 5 bases and J by 6 bases, 6 bases remained unmatched. CDR3 length equals 14 residues. Germline loops: CDR1 MNHEY, CDR2 SMNVEV (reference sequence). Written as DNA, the CDR3 is TGTGCCAGCAGTCCCGGACAGGGAGGTCAGCCCCAGCATTTT. Its translation: CASSPGQGGQPQHF.

The chain joins TRBV29-1 to TRBJ1-2, with 8 bases fitting TRBD1. Germline CDR1 SQVTM, CDR2 ANQGSEA. With V trimmed by 7 bases and J by 6 bases, 10 bases remained unmatched. The CDR3 length is 13 residues. In nucleotides, the CDR3 is TGCAGCGCTCCGACAGGGGATGGGAATGGCTACACCTTC. Translation gives CSAPTGDGNGYTF.

This clone was seen a single time. V and J are TRBV29-1 and TRBJ2-1; either TRBD1 or TRBD2 may supply D (6 bases each). The CDR3 has 14 residues. CDR1 and CDR2 (germline): SQVTM, ANQGSEA. Trimming cost V 6 bases and J 5 bases, with 17 bases left between them. The CDR3 DNA reads as TGCAGCGTCCTTCTAGAGGGGGAGGACAATGAGCAGTTCTTC. Its protein is CSVLLEGEDNEQFF.